The 26 T cell receptor beta chains below were found in one sample sequenced in a study of cytomegalovirus exposure and HLA in healthy donors. 60 Vbeta and 13 Jbeta primers were used in PCR. Data came from immunoSEQ multiplex PCR; TCRdb stores just in-frame clones and leaves some out. The sample includes tens of thousands of clones, 70% to 80% of them seen just once. Sequenced input: PBMCs. The receptor set was obtained from a man between 45 and 60 years old in good health and CMV-seropositive.

The J gene is TRBJ2-7, the V gene TRBV27; 10 nucleotides align to TRBD2. The CDR3 has 17 residues. Trimming removed 5 bases from V and 2 bases from J; junction bases left unmatched: 12. Germline CDR1 and CDR2: MNHEY and SMNVEV (reference sequence). The CDR3 loop reads CASSPLAGAPAPYEQYF. Written as DNA, the CDR3 is TGTGCCAGCAGTCCCCTAGCGGGGGCCCCCGCCCCCTACGAGCAGTACTTC.

The V and J genes are TRBV18 and TRBJ2-5; TRBD1 matches 9 bases. The CDR3 is 16 amino acids. Germline loops: CDR1 KGHSH, CDR2 LQKENI. Germline trimming cut 7 bases from V and 1 base from J; bases unmatched to any gene: 10. The chain's CDR3 is CASFPGQGGIQETQYF. The CDR3 coding sequence is TGTGCCAGCTTTCCGGGACAGGGAGGCATCCAAGAGACCCAGTACTTC.

A note on this clone: The same CDR3 is also encoded by other DNA sequences in this sample. The chain is built from TRBV18 and TRBJ2-7, with 9 bases matching TRBD1. The CDR3 runs 14 residues. Losses at the gene ends were 3 bases for V and 3 bases for J; bases not matched to a gene: 3. CDR1 and CDR2 from the germline V gene are KGHSH and LQKENI. The CDR3 loop is CASSPPGQGYEQYF. CDR3 DNA sequence: TGTGCCAGCTCACCTCCGGGACAGGGCTACGAGCAGTACTTC.

Remarks on this clone: The junction departs from the called germline gene at one end, perhaps through a read error. The V and J genes are TRBV23-1 and TRBJ2-7, with 9 positions matching TRBD1. TRBV23-1 is an open reading frame whose function is uncertain. The length of the CDR3 is 17 residues. The CDR3 sequence is CVSSQPRSGQGKYEQYF. CDR3 nucleotides: TGCGTCAGCAGTCAACCGAGGAGTGGACAGGGGAAATACGAGCAGTACTTC.

The V gene is TRBV30, the J gene TRBJ1-1, with D possibly TRBD1 on 5 matching bases. The germline V and J ends were trimmed by 2 bases and 6 bases, with 13 bases remaining between them. This CDR3 region has 13 residues. The germline CDR1 and CDR2 sequences are GTSNPN and SVGIG (reference sequence). The CDR3 DNA reads as TGTGCCTGGAGTAAAGACGGAGGGGCTGAAGCTTTCTTT. It specifies CAWSKDGGAEAFF. Looking up the rest from reference TRBV30 and TRBJ1-1 gives the full variable domain: SQTIHQWPATLVQPVGSPLSLECTVEGTSNPNLYWYRQAAGRGLQLLFYSVGIGQISSEVPQNLSASRPQDRQFILSSKKLLLSDSGFYLCAWSKDGGAEAFFGQGTRLTVV.

The J gene is TRBJ1-1, the V gene TRBV30, with TRBD1 as a possible D gene (5 bases). The CDR3 sequence is 13 residues long. The V gene's germline CDR1 is GTSNPN and CDR2 SVGIG (reference sequence). Trimming stripped 1 base from V and 4 bases from J, with 10 bases between. CDR3 sequence (DNA): TGTGCCTGGAGTGGACAGTCTGGCACTGAAGCTTTCTTT. Translated, it gives CAWSGQSGTEAFF.

The V gene is TRBV6-5, the J gene TRBJ2-7, with TRBD2 as a possible D gene (5 bases). The CDR3 is 15 residues long. With 0 bases removed from V and 6 bases from J, the gap between germline ends came to 15 bases. CDR1 is MNHEY, CDR2 SVGAGI, per germline. In DNA, the CDR3 is TGTGCCAGCAGTTACTCTTCGGCCGGGATGACCGAGCAGTACTTC. This gives the protein CASSYSSAGMTEQYF.

V usage is TRBV5-6 and J usage is TRBJ2-7, with TRBD1 identical over 11 bases. The germline V gene has CDR1 SGHDT and CDR2 YYEEEE. V dropped 4 bases and J dropped 9; count of bases not matched to a gene: 3. The CDR3 totals 12 residues. In DNA, the CDR3 is TGTGCCAGCAGCCCAGGGACAGGGGGGCAGTACTTC. Its translation is CASSPGTGGQYF.

Relative to its sample, this clone is medium-sized. J is TRBJ1-1 and V is TRBV12-5, with 11 bases lining up with TRBD1. Germline V gives CDR1 LGHNT, CDR2 FRNRAP. With V trimmed by 4 bases and J by 7 bases, 8 bases remained unmatched. This CDR3 has 15 amino acids. The CDR3 protein is CASGSDRGRIDEAFF. CDR3 coding DNA: TGTGCTAGTGGTTCGGACAGGGGGCGGATTGATGAAGCTTTCTTT. Together with reference TRBV12-5 and TRBJ1-1, the CDR3 gives the full variable domain: DARVTQTPRHKVTEMGQEVTMRCQPILGHNTVFWYRQTMMQGLELLAYFRNRAPLDDSGMPKDRFSAEMPDATLATLKIQPSEPRDSAVYFCASGSDRGRIDEAFFGQGTRLTVV.

This chain connects TRBV19 to TRBJ2-5; D remains unclear. The CDR3 is made up of 12 amino acids. V was trimmed by 3 bases and J by 5 bases, leaving 7 bases between them. CDR1 and CDR2 from the germline V gene are LNHDA and SQIVND (reference sequence). The CDR3 sequence: CASSISAETQYF. The CDR3 DNA sequence: TGTGCCAGTAGTATCTCCGCGGAGACCCAGTACTTC.

With regard to this clone: Other DNA sequences in this sample translate to the same CDR3. The chain combines TRBV9 with TRBJ2-7, with D hard to call. V was pared by 4 bases and J by 0 bases, with 14 bases between. The CDR3 runs to 15 residues. The germline CDR1 and CDR2 sequences are SGDLS and YYNGEE. The CDR3 reads CASSCQRPSSYEQYF. Written as DNA, the CDR3 is TGTGCCAGCAGCTGCCAGAGGCCCAGCTCCTACGAGCAGTACTTC. The whole variable domain, remainder taken from reference TRBV9 and TRBJ2-7, is DSGVTQTPKHLITATGQRVTLRCSPRSGDLSVYWYQQSLDQGLQFLIQYYNGEERAKGNILERFSAQQFPDLHSELNLSSLELGDSALYFCASSCQRPSSYEQYFGPGTRLTVT.

The chain is built from TRBV5-1 and TRBJ2-3; 7 bases align to TRBD2. J lost 2 bases, V lost 4 bases, and 7 bases had no gene match. Germline loops: CDR1 SGHRS, CDR2 YFSETQ. The CDR3 covers 15 residues. This CDR3 reads CASSPPAGVTDTQYF. As DNA, the CDR3 is TGCGCCAGCAGCCCTCCCGCGGGAGTCACAGATACGCAGTATTTT. Complete variable domain (other parts from reference TRBV5-1 and TRBJ2-3): KAGVTQTPRYLIKTRGQQVTLSCSPISGHRSVSWYQQTPGQGLQFLFEYFSETQRNKGNFPGRFSGRQFSNSRSEMNVSTLELGDSALYLCASSPPAGVTDTQYFGPGTRLTVL.

The chain carries TRBV28 and TRBJ2-1, with D maybe TRBD2 (5 bases). Germline CDR1 reads MDHEN; CDR2 reads SYDVKM. This CDR3 region has 17 residues. The CDR3: CDTSLEAIEGYYNEQFF. As DNA, the CDR3 is TGTGACACCAGTTTGGAGGCTATAGAAGGGTATTACAATGAGCAGTTCTTC.

The CDR3 sequence is CASSTETGAGGVYANEKLFF. The CDR3 DNA follows: TGCGCCAGCAGCACCGAAACAGGAGCAGGGGGCGTTTATGCTAATGAAAAACTGTTTTTT. The V gene is TRBV4-1, the J gene TRBJ1-4; 8 positions agree with TRBD1. Germline CDR1 and CDR2: MGHRA and YSYEKL. With V trimmed by 5 bases and J by 3 bases, 20 bases remained unmatched. This CDR3 is built from 20 residues.

J is TRBJ2-2 and V is TRBV5-1; 7 bases align to TRBD1. Germline V gives CDR1 SGHRS, CDR2 YFSETQ. This CDR3 contains 14 residues. Unmatched junction bases numbered 3, after V lost 3 bases and J lost 4 bases. The CDR3 region has the DNA TGCGCCAGCAGCTGGCGACAGGGCACCGGGGAGCTGTTTTTT. This sequence encodes CASSWRQGTGELFF.

The rearrangement uses TRBV19 and TRBJ2-7, with 8 bases identical to TRBD1. CDR1 LNHDA and CDR2 SQIVND come from the germline V gene (reference sequence). The CDR3 contains 15 residues. The junction had 14 bases not matched to a gene; V was cut back by 4 bases and J by 9 bases. CDR3 nucleotide sequence: TGTGCCAGTAGTACCGGACAGGGTCCGCCGAAAGGGCAGTACTTC. Protein: CASSTGQGPPKGQYF.

This rearrangement joins TRBV5-1 to TRBJ2-7; 9 bases align to TRBD2. V gave up 5 bases and J gave up 3 bases; unmatched junction bases: 9. Germline lookup yields CDR1 SGHRS and CDR2 YFSETQ. The CDR3 contains 15 residues. CDR3 loop: CASSFSGGLNYEQYF. The CDR3 DNA is TGCGCCAGCAGTTTTAGCGGGGGCCTCAACTACGAGCAGTACTTC.

The chain carries TRBV7-9 and TRBJ2-1; TRBD1 matches at 9 bases. The length of the CDR3 is 16 residues. Germline V CDR1 and CDR2: SEHNR, FQNEAQ (reference sequence). V trimming: 5 bases; J trimming: 5 bases; junction bases outside the gene matches: 10. CDR3: CASSARNRDRDNEQFF. The CDR3 coding sequence is TGTGCCAGCAGCGCGCGTAACCGGGACAGGGACAATGAGCAGTTCTTC.

This chain links TRBV18 with TRBJ2-1, with a possible D match to TRBD1 (5 bases). The CDR3 spans 14 residues. In germline, CDR1 is KGHSH, CDR2 LQKENI. Between the trimmed V and J ends, which lost 3 bases and 6 bases, there was a span of 12 bases. In nucleotides, the CDR3 is TGTGCCAGCTCACCCTTGACAGTCCGCAATGAGCAGTTCTTC. Its translation: CASSPLTVRNEQFF.

The genes are TRBV7-9 and TRBJ2-3; possible D gene TRBD2, 6 bases. Trimming took off 5 bases at V and 2 bases at J, with 17 bases between the two ends. This CDR3 has 16 amino acids. Looked up from germline, CDR1 is SEHNR and CDR2 is FQNEAQ (reference sequence). CDR3 in amino acids: CASSDRGLATTDTQYF. Here the CDR3 DNA reads TGTGCCAGCAGCGACCGGGGACTTGCTACCACAGATACGCAGTATTTT.

This chain connects TRBV15 to TRBJ1-5; D remains ambiguous. The CDR3 is 14 amino acids. Between the trimmed V and J ends, which lost 1 base and 3 bases, there was a span of 7 bases. Germline V CDR1 and CDR2: LNHNV, YYDKDF (reference sequence). The CDR3 spells CATSRALFNQPQHF. The DNA of the CDR3 is TGTGCCACCAGCAGAGCACTGTTCAATCAGCCCCAGCATTTT.

This rearrangement joins TRBV5-1 to TRBJ1-1; D is unclear. V lost 1 base, J lost 0 bases, and 7 bases lay in between. CDR1 is SGHRS, CDR2 YFSETQ, per germline. CDR3 size: 14 residues. CDR3 region: CASSLHQVNTEAFF. The CDR3 DNA is TGCGCCAGCAGCTTGCATCAGGTGAACACTGAAGCTTTCTTT.

In regard to this clone: A much larger clone differs from this one at a single base, so this may be a read error. The same CDR3 can be traced to other DNA sequences in this sample. The rearrangement links TRBV30 to TRBJ2-3; 10 bases map to TRBD2. This CDR3 spans 11 amino acids. The germline CDR1 and CDR2 sequences are GTSNPN and SVGIG (reference sequence). This CDR3 reads CAWTSGNTQYF. In nucleotides, the CDR3 is TGTGCATGGACTAGCGGTAATACGCAGTATTTT. Full variable domain (outside the CDR3, taken from reference TRBV30 and TRBJ2-3): SQTIHQWPATLVQPVGSPLSLECTVEGTSNPNLYWYRQAAGRGLQLLFYSVGIGQISSEVPQNLSASRPQDRQFILSSKKLLLSDSGFYLCAWTSGNTQYFGPGTRLTVL.

V and J are TRBV28 and TRBJ1-5, with TRBD1 identical over 8 bases. Germline values: CDR1 MDHEN, CDR2 SYDVKM. The CDR3 runs 15 residues. V was clipped by 4 bases and J by 3 bases; unmatched bases: 5. This chain's CDR3 is CASSSRTGPNQPQHF. In DNA form, the CDR3 reads TGTGCCAGCAGTTCCCGGACAGGGCCCAATCAGCCCCAGCATTTT.

The genes are TRBV11-3 and TRBJ1-4; D unresolved. CDR3 length: 13 amino acids. CDR1 SGHNT and CDR2 YENEEA come from the germline V gene. The V and J ends lost 2 bases and 7 bases respectively, with 8 bases between them. The CDR3 nucleotides are TGTGCCAGCAGCTTATATGCGGGTGAAAAACTGTTTTTT. Amino acid sequence: CASSLYAGEKLFF.

The V and J genes are TRBV4-3 and TRBJ2-6, with D unclear. This CDR3 is 15 amino acids long. Germline V gives CDR1 LGHNA, CDR2 YSLEER. Trimming took off 0 bases at V and 3 bases at J, with 6 bases between the two ends. The CDR3, as DNA: TGCGCCAGCAGCCAAGAACAGCATGGGGCCAACGTCCTGACTTTC. As protein: CASSQEQHGANVLTF.